Listed here are 3 T cell receptor beta chains from one sample, sequenced in a study of OX40 agonist ivuxolimab in advanced cancers. Using immunoSEQ multiplex PCR, the repertoire was profiled, and TCRdb retains in-frame clones only, with some absent. The profile covers 65,000 to 85,000 clones, with 70% to 90% appearing a single time and just over 2.5% taken by the ten largest. The source material was CD4+ or CD8+ T cells sorted from blood, sampled in a trial of the OX40 agonist ivuxolimab. These receptors came from an adult with an advanced solid tumor such as melanoma, head and neck, liver or kidney cancer.

The rearrangement links TRBV6-5 to TRBJ1-1; D unresolved. V lost 2 bases to trimming and J lost 9 bases, with 7 bases between them. The germline CDR1 and CDR2 sequences are MNHEY and SVGAGI. This CDR3 is built from 11 residues. CDR3 protein: CASSYRLQAFF. CDR3 DNA sequence: TGTGCCAGCAGTTACAGGCTCCAAGCTTTCTTT.

This clone showed up just once. The chain carries TRBV27 and TRBJ1-6, with D hard to call. V lost 3 bases and J 3 bases, leaving 3 bases between the germline ends. CDR3 size: 13 residues. Germline CDR1 reads MNHEY; CDR2 reads SMNVEV (reference sequence). CDR3 loop: CASSFYYNSPLHF. As DNA, the CDR3 is TGTGCCAGCAGTTTCTACTATAATTCACCCCTCCACTTT.

The chain links TRBV10-3 to TRBJ1-2; 8 nucleotides match TRBD1. The germline gives CDR1 ENHRY, CDR2 SYGVKD. The junction had 8 bases not matched to a gene; V was cut back by 7 bases and J by 1 base. The CDR3 contains 15 residues. CDR3 region: CAINGQGPYNYGYTF. The CDR3 DNA sequence: TGTGCCATCAACGGACAGGGACCTTATAACTATGGCTACACCTTC.